This T cell receptor (beta chain) stems from a study of T cell responses to AZD1222 COVID-19 vaccine. A word on this clone: Its antigen is undetermined.

Profiling relied on immunoSEQ multiplex PCR, and the TCRdb table lists in-frame clones only, not all of them. The table lists under 90,000 clones, roughly four fifths of them singletons. General study points: In all cases, repertoires were sampled only after the peak T cell response. Reports indicate that nearly half of spike-specific TCRs are directed at unmutated variant regions.

From germline, CDR1 is LNHNV and CDR2 YYDKDF (reference sequence). The CDR3 consists of 15 residues. Trimming pared 0 bases from V and 4 bases from J, leaving 10 bases between. This chain links TRBV15 with TRBJ1-3; a weak D match, TRBD1 (5 bases). The specimen comprised peripheral blood, sampled 28 days after the second AZD1222 dose. The source is an adult who received the AZD1222 COVID-19 vaccine. The DNA of the CDR3 is TGTGCCACCAGCAGAGACAGGGCAGAGGGAAACACCATATATTTT. It translates to CATSRDRAEGNTIYF.